This TCR beta chain was observed in a study of cytomegalovirus exposure and HLA in healthy donors. Across the study: There were roughly 80 million unique TCRs (from HLA-typed donors) in an early data release. Caucasian-associated ancestry cluster membership applied to over 80% of around 400 genotyped donors.

Study-level findings and limits: The authors later found TCR association rates varying by HLA locus, with DRB1 most and HLA-C fewest.

PCR employed 60 Vbeta and 13 Jbeta primers. Original analysis: A later analysis counted 65 million to 80 million unique TCR beta chains, some 10 million shared. Assay used: immunoSEQ multiplex PCR; TCRdb lists only in-frame clones, some missing. V, J and clone size reflect that table, while D and trimming were determined from the DNA. The sample consists of roughly 100,000 clones, roughly 15% of them appearing once. V lost 6 bases to trimming and J lost 10 bases; unmatched junction nucleotides: 6. CDR3 length equals 12 residues. Germline-derived CDR1 and CDR2 are SNHLY and FYNNEI. This clone was counted between two and nine times. Its antigen is still unknown.

The V gene is TRBV2, the J gene TRBJ1-1; 9 nucleotides match TRBD1. The sample taken for sequencing was PBMCs. The source of this sequence is a female donor in good health and CMV-seronegative. The CDR3 reads CASRADRGRAFF. In DNA, the CDR3 is TGTGCCAGCAGGGCGGACAGGGGAAGAGCTTTCTTT.